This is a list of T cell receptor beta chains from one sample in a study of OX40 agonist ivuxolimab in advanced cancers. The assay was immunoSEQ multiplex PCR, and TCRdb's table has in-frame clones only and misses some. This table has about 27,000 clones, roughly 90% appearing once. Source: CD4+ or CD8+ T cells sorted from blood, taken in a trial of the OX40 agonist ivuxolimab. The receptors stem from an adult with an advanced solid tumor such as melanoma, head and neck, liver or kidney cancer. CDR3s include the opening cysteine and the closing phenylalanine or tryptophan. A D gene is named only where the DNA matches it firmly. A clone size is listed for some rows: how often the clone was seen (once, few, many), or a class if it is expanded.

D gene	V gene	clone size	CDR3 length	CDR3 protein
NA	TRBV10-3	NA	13	CAISGTGSYEQYF
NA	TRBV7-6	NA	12	CASSSMNTEAFF
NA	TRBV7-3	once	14	CASSLGPGDNEQFF
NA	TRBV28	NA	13	CASYIRGATEAFF
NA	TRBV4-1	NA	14	CASSHGGVLTEAFF
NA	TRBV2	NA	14	CASSSRTDPYEQYF
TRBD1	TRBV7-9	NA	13	CASRDRGSYEQYF
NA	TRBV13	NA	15	CASSREGQSSYEQYF
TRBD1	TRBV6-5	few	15	CASSLGQGLSYEQYF
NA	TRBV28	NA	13	CASSGWEAYEQYF
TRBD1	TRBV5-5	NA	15	CASSPDRAGGTEAFF
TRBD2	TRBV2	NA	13	CASSDQLAIEQYF
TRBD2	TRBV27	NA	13	CASRPGLANEQYF
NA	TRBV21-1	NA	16	CASSKRKTRATYEQYF
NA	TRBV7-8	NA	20	CASSLYPIRAGQVDTGELFF
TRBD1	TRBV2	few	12	CARDRGLNEQYF
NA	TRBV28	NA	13	CASSSTGSYEQYF
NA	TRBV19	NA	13	CASSIEVTDTQYF
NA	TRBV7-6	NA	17	CASSLALDPATNEKLFF
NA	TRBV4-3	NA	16	CASSQERGQPPSPLHF
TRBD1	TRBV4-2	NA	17	CASSLLRGPYSTDTQYF
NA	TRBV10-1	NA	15	CASSLTPGPTDTQYF
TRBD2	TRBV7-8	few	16	CASSRFMSGDSYEQYF
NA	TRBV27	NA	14	CASSRGQKDTEAFF
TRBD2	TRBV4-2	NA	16	CASSQDRDYISYEQYF
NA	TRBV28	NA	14	CASSLGGSNQPQHF
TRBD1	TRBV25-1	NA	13	CASSESTGAEAFF
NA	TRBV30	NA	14	CAWSETISTDTQYF
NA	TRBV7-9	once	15	CASSSLDWGTDTQYF
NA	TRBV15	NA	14	CATSRGGGSEKLFF
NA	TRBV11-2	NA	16	CASSPLDTLGYNEQFF
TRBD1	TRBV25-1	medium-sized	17	CASSNLPGQGADDEQFF
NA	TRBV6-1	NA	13	CASSEAGVEKLFF
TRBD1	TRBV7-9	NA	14	CASSGDRGSQPQHF
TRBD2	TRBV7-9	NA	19	CASTPASGQYQSSYNEQFF
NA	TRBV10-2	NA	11	CASSESYEQHF
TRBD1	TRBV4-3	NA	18	CASSQQRTGLPNSYEQYF
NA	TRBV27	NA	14	CASSLRAPSYEQYF
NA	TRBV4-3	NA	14	CASSQERGTYEQYF
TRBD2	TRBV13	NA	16	CASSSGTSSYTDTQYF
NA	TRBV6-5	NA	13	CASSLYPGSEQYF
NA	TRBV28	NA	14	CASTAGAGHAGYTF
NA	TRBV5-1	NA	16	CASSGTSGVGPYEQYF
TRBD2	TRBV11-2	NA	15	CASSPSSGAYNEQFF
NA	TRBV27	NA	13	CASSPTSFYGYTF
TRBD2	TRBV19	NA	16	CASSGTSGGGYNEQFF
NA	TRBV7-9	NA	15	CASSLGATRNQPQHF
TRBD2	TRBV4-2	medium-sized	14	CASRTTSGSGEQFF
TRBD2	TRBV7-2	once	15	CASSFGAGVLDTQYF
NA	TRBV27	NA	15	CASSARLDSFHGYTF
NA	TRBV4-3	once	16	CASSPGTADPNYGYTF